These T cell receptor beta chains were read from a single sample in a study of T cells after yellow fever vaccination. MiXCR, run by TCRdb on the 5' RACE reads, gives a single entry per CDR3 protein. The data hold 300,000 or so distinct CDR3 sequences, with under 9% observed a single time. Sequencing was performed on CD4+ T cells sorted from PBMCs, taken 5 days after the yellow fever booster vaccination. The receptors stem from a man younger than 35 who received the YFV17D yellow fever vaccine. CDR3s include the opening cysteine and the closing phenylalanine or tryptophan.

J: TRBJ2-7
V: TRBV5-4
CDR3: CASSSRLAGVGEQYF

J: TRBJ1-3
V: TRBV20-1
CDR3: CSARRQLDSGNTIYF

J: TRBJ1-2
V: TRBV4-3
CDR3: CASSQGAGGAYGYTF

J: TRBJ1-1
V: TRBV6-2/TRBV6-3
CDR3: CASSSNMNTEAFF

J: TRBJ1-4
V: TRBV5-4
CDR3: CASSFPGSEKLFF

J: TRBJ2-3
V: TRBV20-1
CDR3: CSAGQTDTQYF

J: TRBJ1-2
V: TRBV28
CDR3: CASSLVGRHSSTGGYTF

J: TRBJ2-2
V: TRBV9
CDR3: CASSRRRINTGELFF

J: TRBJ1-1
V: TRBV10-3
CDR3: CAIRTDTEAFF

J: TRBJ1-3
V: TRBV10-3
CDR3: CAIRVQGTGNTIYF

J: TRBJ2-5
V: TRBV15
CDR3: CATSRDLWGGPTKETQYF

J: TRBJ2-7
V: TRBV19
CDR3: CASSIPRGASYEQYF

J: TRBJ1-1
V: TRBV5-6
CDR3: CASSAGGQEAEAFF

J: TRBJ2-4
V: TRBV20-1
CDR3: CSARVEGNIQYF

J: TRBJ2-1
V: TRBV11-2
CDR3: CASSFPYGGQFF

J: TRBJ2-5
V: TRBV5-1
CDR3: CASGNRVGQETQYF

J: TRBJ2-3
V: TRBV6-5
CDR3: CASSYWQGGDNTQYF

J: TRBJ2-4
V: TRBV7-7
CDR3: CASSLHRDRASSEAKNIQYF

J: TRBJ2-5
V: TRBV6-5
CDR3: CASSSSGPGGTQYF

J: TRBJ2-1
V: TRBV20-1
CDR3: CSATLEAGGSYNEQFF

J: TRBJ2-5
V: TRBV7-3
CDR3: CASSPTGLQETQYF

J: TRBJ1-4
V: TRBV4-2
CDR3: CASSQEARAGNEKLFF

J: TRBJ2-2
V: TRBV5-1
CDR3: CASSGQGLNTGELFF

J: TRBJ1-2
V: TRBV18
CDR3: CASSPVTGTPYGYTF

J: TRBJ2-2
V: TRBV5-1
CDR3: CASSLEPAGNTGELFF

J: TRBJ2-3
V: TRBV5-1
CDR3: CASSLLSTDTQYF

J: TRBJ2-2
V: TRBV12-3/TRBV12-4
CDR3: CASSAATLRGGLGKELFF

J: TRBJ2-5
V: TRBV5-1
CDR3: CASNTGQSGLGETQYF

J: TRBJ2-7
V: TRBV6-2/TRBV6-3
CDR3: CASSPWTGSYEQYF

J: TRBJ1-2
V: TRBV4-2
CDR3: CASSQGGTAYGYTF

J: TRBJ2-3
V: TRBV4-3
CDR3: CASSQDWVGGPTDTQYF

J: TRBJ1-2
V: TRBV6-1
CDR3: CASSVLPGRGLGRDRGYTF

J: TRBJ2-5
V: TRBV4-3
CDR3: CASSQGQGKETQYF

J: TRBJ1-1
V: TRBV6-1
CDR3: CASSDIPGLEAFF

J: TRBJ2-3
V: TRBV12-3/TRBV12-4
CDR3: CASSFSDTQYF

J: TRBJ2-7
V: TRBV7-8
CDR3: CASSLGDGSYEQYF

J: TRBJ2-3
V: TRBV27
CDR3: CASKSGDTQYF

J: TRBJ2-1
V: TRBV3-1
CDR3: CASSLGGRAYNEQFF

J: TRBJ1-6
V: TRBV5-1
CDR3: CASRRTGSRGNSPLHF

J: TRBJ1-1
V: TRBV6-1
CDR3: CASKRGMNTEAFF

J: TRBJ1-4
V: TRBV20-1
CDR3: CSAGSVKLFF

J: TRBJ1-2
V: TRBV10-1
CDR3: CASSESDGNGYTF

J: TRBJ1-1
V: TRBV2
CDR3: CASSGREGEAFF

J: TRBJ1-3
V: TRBV7-9
CDR3: CASNPGQGRNTIYF

J: TRBJ2-1
V: TRBV11-3
CDR3: CASSFTARLPSYNEQFF

J: TRBJ2-1
V: TRBV6-2/TRBV6-3
CDR3: CASSYDRDNYNEQFF

J: TRBJ2-3
V: TRBV20-1
CDR3: CSAGKRGGPDTQYF

J: TRBJ1-5
V: TRBV18
CDR3: CASSPGTGQQPQHF

J: TRBJ2-5
V: TRBV5-1
CDR3: CASSLRGGFQETQYF

J: TRBJ2-1
V: TRBV5-6
CDR3: CASSLAWTVGTFF

J: TRBJ2-7
V: TRBV6-6
CDR3: CASSSRTGGHEQYF

J: TRBJ1-5
V: TRBV27
CDR3: CASGDVGGYSNQPQHF

J: TRBJ1-2
V: TRBV6-6
CDR3: CASSPDRERGGYTF

J: TRBJ2-3
V: TRBV5-1
CDR3: CASSLVGLEGTDTQYF

J: TRBJ1-2
V: TRBV27
CDR3: CASSPKLQRNYGYTF